Listed here is a single TCR beta chain. The repertoire was sequenced with immunoSEQ multiplex PCR; TCRdb's copy has only in-frame clones and lacks some. The table includes about 160,000 clones, 70% to 85% detected once. The V gene's germline CDR1 is SQVTM and CDR2 ANQGSEA. V lost 6 bases to trimming and J lost 3 bases; unmatched junction nucleotides: 8. CDR3 length equals 16 residues. The data derive from a study of blood T cell repertoires in COVID-19. The chain recombines TRBV29-1 with TRBJ2-3; 14 bases match TRBD2. The sequence came from a woman aged 80 or over with acute or convalescent COVID-19. Sequenced: peripheral blood. The CDR3 loop reads CSVPTSGRVRTDTQYF. In DNA form, the CDR3 reads TGCAGCGTACCGACTAGCGGGAGGGTCAGGACAGATACGCAGTATTTT.